The present TCR beta chain was sequenced within a study of T cells in Graves' hyperthyroidism and ophthalmopathy. Overall study: Peripheral blood specimens were obtained at initial diagnosis, prior to any treatment. Findings and caveats of the study: Ophthalmopathy and stable hyperthyroidism were told apart by a 13 V-J model.

Template material for amplifying TCR beta CDR3 regions consisted of RNA transcripts. The study used the HTBI primer set for a first-round RT-PCR of the TCR CDR3. TCRdb processed the multiplex PCR reads anew with MiXCR; each CDR3 protein has one entry. Among around 300,000 distinct CDR3 sequences, roughly 13% were seen once, and the ten largest hold roughly 8.2%. CDR1 is SGHDT, CDR2 YYEEEE, per germline. The CDR3 has 14 amino acids. Trimming took off 3 bases at V and 8 bases at J, with 15 bases between the two ends. Diagnosis of hyperthyroidism was new in patients aged 18 to 65, and its duration was under 2 months. It was approximately 9.4 ml of fresh peripheral blood that supplied the PBMCs. As to this clonotype: The target antigen is unknown.

The sample consisted of blood. The chain recombines TRBV5-6 with TRBJ2-4; possibly TRBD2 for D (6 bases). The sequence came from a woman in her thirties or forties with Graves' hyperthyroidism. CDR3 loop: CASSWDWNRDIQYF. The CDR3 DNA follows: TGTGCCAGCAGCTGGGACTGGAACCGGGACATTCAGTACTTC.